The sequence of this T cell receptor beta chain was determined in a study of blood T cell repertoires in COVID-19. Study-wide context: The study drew acute and convalescent COVID-19 samples from the United States, Italy and Spain.

V was trimmed by 3 bases and J by 8 bases, leaving 11 bases between them. The CDR3 covers 12 residues. Germline V gives CDR1 WSHSY, CDR2 SAAADI. TCRdb's table, derived via immunoSEQ multiplex PCR, lists solely in-frame clones and lacks some. The sample shows approximately 80,000 clones, about 85% of them seen only once. The V gene is TRBV10-2, the J gene TRBJ2-7; D gene ambiguous. Material for sequencing was peripheral blood. The clonotype was recovered from a woman older than 75 with COVID-19, enrolled during active disease. The CDR3 DNA reads TGCGCCAGCAGTGACTCCCTGGCTCAGCAGTACTTC. This encodes CASSDSLAQQYF.